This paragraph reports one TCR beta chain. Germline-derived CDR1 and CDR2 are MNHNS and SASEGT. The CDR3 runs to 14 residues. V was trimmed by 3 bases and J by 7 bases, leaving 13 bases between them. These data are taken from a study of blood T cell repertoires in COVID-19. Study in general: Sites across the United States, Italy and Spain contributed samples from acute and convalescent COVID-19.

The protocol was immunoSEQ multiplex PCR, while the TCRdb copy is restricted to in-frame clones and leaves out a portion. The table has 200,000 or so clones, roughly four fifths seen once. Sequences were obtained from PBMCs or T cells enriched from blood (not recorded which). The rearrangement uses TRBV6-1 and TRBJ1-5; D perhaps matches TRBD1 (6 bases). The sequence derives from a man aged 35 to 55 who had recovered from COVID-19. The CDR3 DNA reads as TGTGCCAGCAGTGACACAACCACAGGGCAGCCCCAGCATTTT. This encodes CASSDTTTGQPQHF.